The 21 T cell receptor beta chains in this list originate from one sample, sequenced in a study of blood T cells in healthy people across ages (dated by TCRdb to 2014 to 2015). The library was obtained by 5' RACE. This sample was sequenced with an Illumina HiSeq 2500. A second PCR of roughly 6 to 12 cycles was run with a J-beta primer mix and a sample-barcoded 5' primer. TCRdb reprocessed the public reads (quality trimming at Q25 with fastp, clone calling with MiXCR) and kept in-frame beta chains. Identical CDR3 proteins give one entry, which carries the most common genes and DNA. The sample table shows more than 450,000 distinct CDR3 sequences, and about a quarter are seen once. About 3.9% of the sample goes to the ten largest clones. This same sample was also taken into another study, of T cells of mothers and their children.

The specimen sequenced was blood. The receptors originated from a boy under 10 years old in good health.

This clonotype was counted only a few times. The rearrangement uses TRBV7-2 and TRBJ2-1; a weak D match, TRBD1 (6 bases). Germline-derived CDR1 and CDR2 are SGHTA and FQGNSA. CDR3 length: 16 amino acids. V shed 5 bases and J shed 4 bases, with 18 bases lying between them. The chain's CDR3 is CASSQIGGRRYNEQFF. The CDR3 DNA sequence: TGTGCCAGCAGCCAAATAGGGGGAAGGAGGTACAATGAGCAGTTCTTC.

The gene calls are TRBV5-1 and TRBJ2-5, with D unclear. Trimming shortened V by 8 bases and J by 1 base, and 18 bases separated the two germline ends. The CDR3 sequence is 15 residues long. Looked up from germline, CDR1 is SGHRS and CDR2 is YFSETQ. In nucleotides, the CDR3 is TGCGCCAGTCAACACTCCCCTCGGGTCCAAGAGACCCAGTACTTC. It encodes CASQHSPRVQETQYF.

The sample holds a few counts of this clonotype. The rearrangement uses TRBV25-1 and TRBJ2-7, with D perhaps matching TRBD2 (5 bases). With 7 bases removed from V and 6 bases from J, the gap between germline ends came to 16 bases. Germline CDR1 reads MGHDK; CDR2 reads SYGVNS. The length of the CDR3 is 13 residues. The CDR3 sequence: CASTTTGSREQYF. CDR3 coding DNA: TGTGCCAGCACTACGACGGGGTCTCGCGAGCAGTACTTC.

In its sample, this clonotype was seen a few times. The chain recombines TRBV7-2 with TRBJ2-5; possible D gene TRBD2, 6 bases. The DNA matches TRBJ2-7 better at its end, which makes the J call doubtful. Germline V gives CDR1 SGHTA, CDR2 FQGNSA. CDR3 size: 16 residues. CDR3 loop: CASSLGPSGFTYEQYF. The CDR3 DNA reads TGTGCCAGCAGCTTAGGACCCAGCGGGTTTACCTACGAGCAGTACTTC.

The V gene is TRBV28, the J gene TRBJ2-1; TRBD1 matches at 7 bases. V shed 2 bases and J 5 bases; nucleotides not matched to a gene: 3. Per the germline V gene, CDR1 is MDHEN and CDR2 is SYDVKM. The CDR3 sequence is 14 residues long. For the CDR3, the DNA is TGTGCCAGCAGTTTACCAACAGGGGACAATGAGCAGTTCTTC. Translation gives CASSLPTGDNEQFF. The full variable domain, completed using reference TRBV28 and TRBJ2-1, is DVKVTQSSRYLVKRTGEKVFLECVQDMDHENMFWYRQDPGLGLRLIYFSYDVKMKEKGDIPEGYSVSREKKERFSLILESASTNQTSMYLCASSLPTGDNEQFFGPGTRLTVL.

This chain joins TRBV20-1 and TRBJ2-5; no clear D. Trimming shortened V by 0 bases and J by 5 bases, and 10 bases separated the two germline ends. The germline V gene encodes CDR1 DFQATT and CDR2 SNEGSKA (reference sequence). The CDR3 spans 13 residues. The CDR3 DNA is TGCAGTGCTAGAGACGTCAATCGGGAGACCCAGTACTTC. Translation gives CSARDVNRETQYF.

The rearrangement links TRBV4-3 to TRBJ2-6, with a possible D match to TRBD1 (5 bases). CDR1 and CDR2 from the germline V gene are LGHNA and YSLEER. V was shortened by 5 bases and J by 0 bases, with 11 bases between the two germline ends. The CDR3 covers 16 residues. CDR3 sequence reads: CASSTRQSSGANVLTF. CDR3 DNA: TGCGCCAGCAGCACTCGACAGTCCTCTGGGGCCAACGTCCTGACTTTC.

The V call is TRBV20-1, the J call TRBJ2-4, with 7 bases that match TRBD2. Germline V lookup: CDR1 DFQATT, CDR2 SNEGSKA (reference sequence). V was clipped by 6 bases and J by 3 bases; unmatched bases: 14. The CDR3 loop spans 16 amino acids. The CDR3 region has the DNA TGCAGTGCCAACGGTGTGGCGGGAGCGGGCAAAAACATTCAGTACTTC. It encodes CSANGVAGAGKNIQYF.

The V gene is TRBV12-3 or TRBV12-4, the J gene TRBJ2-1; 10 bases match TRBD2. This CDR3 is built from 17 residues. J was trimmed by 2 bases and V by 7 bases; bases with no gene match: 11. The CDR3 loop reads CASTLGGLAGAYNEQFF. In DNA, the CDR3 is TGTGCCAGCACCCTAGGGGGGCTAGCGGGAGCCTACAATGAGCAGTTCTTC.

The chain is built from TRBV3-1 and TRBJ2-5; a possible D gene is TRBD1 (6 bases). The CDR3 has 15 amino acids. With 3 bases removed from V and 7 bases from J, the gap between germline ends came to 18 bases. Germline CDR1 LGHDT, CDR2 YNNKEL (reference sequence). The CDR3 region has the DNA TGTGCCAGCAGCCATCTACAGGGTCCCAAAGGGACCCAGTACTTC. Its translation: CASSHLQGPKGTQYF.

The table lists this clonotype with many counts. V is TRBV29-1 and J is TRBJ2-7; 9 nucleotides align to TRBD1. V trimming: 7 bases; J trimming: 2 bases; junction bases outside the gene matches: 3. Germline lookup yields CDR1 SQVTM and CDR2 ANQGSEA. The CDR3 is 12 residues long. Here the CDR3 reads CSAGTGTYEQYF. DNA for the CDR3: TGCAGCGCCGGGACAGGGACCTACGAGCAGTACTTC.

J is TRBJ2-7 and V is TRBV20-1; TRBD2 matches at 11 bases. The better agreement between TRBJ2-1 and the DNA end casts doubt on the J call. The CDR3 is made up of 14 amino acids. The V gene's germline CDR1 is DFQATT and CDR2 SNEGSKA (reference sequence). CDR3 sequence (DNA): TGCAGTGCTCCCGATAGCGGGAGGGTCAATGAGCAGTTCTTC. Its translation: CSAPDSGRVNEQFF.

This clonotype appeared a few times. The CDR3: CASSPGPGTGGNQPQHF. CDR3 DNA sequence: TGTGCCAGCTCACCAGGTCCCGGGACAGGAGGCAATCAGCCCCAGCATTTT. This chain connects TRBV18 to TRBJ1-5; 8 bases match TRBD1. The CDR3 is 17 amino acids. Germline loops: CDR1 KGHSH, CDR2 LQKENI. J lost 2 bases, V lost 2 bases, and 8 bases had no gene match.

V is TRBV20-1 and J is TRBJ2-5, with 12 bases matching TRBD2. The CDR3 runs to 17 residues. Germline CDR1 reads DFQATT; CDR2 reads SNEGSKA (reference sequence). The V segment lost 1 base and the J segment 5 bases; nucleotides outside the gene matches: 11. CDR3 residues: CSARVGSGTSGRETQYF. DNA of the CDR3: TGCAGTGCTAGAGTAGGATCCGGGACTAGCGGGCGGGAGACCCAGTACTTC.

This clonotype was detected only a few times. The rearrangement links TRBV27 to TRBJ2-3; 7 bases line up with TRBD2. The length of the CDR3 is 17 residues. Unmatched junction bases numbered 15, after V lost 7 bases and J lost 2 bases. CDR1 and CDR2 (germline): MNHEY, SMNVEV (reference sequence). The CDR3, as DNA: TGTGCCAGCACCCCCGCGCCGACTAGCCGACCCACAGATACGCAGTATTTT. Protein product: CASTPAPTSRPTDTQYF.

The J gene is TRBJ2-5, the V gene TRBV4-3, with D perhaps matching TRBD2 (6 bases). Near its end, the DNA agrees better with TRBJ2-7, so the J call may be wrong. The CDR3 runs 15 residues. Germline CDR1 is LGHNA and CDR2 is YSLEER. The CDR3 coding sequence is TGCGCCAGCAGCCAAGAGGCGGGGTTCCCCTACGAGCAGTACTTC. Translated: CASSQEAGFPYEQYF.

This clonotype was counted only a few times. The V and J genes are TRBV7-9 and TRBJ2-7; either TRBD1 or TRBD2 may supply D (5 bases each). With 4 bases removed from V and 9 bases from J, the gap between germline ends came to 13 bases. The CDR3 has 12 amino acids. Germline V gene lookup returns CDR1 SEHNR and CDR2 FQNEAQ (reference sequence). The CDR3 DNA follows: TGTGCCAGCAGCTCGGACGGTGGGGGGCAGTACTTC. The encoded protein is CASSSDGGGQYF.

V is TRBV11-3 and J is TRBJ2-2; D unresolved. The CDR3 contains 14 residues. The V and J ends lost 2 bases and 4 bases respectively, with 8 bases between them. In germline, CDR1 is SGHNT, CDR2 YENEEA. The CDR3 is CASSLTPSTGELFF. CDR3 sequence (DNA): TGTGCCAGCAGCTTAACCCCAAGCACCGGGGAGCTGTTTTTT.

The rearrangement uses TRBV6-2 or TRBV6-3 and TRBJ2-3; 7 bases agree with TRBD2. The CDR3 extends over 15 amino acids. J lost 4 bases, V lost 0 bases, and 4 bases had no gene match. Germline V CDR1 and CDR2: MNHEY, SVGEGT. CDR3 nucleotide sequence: TGTGCCAGCAGTTACTCGAGACTAGCCGCAGATACGCAGTATTTT. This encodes CASSYSRLAADTQYF.

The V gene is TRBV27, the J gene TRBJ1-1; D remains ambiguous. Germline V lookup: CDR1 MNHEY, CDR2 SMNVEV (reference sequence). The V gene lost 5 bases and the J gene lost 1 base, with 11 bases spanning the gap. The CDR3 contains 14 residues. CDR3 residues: CASSLPGPNTEAFF. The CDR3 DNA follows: TGTGCCAGCAGTCTACCGGGTCCGAACACTGAAGCTTTCTTT.

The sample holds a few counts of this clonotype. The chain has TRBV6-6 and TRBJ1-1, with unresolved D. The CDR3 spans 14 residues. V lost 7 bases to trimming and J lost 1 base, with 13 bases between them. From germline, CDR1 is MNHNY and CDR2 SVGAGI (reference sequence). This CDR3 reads CASTEQNSNTEAFF. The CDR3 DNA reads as TGTGCCAGCACCGAACAGAACTCGAACACTGAAGCTTTCTTT.